This T cell receptor beta chain was profiled in a study of blood T cells in healthy people across ages. As concerns this clonotype: A much larger clone lies a single base off, so this may be a read error.

A second 7 to 11 cycle PCR used barcoded and J-beta primers. TCRdb re-analysed the 5' RACE reads in MiXCR, keeping a single row per CDR3 protein. Of 850,000 to 950,000 distinct CDR3 sequences in the sample, 29% were seen once. The sample consisted of blood. The receptor comes from a woman aged 80 or older in good health.

This chain's CDR3 is CASSPRLATTYEQYF. The CDR3 region has the DNA TGTGCCAGCAGCCCCCGACTAGCGACGACCTACGAGCAGTACTTC. The V gene is TRBV7-9, the J gene TRBJ2-7; 8 positions match TRBD2. V lost 5 bases and J lost 2; bases outside the gene matches: 8. The CDR3 has 15 amino acids. Germline V gene lookup returns CDR1 SEHNR and CDR2 FQNEAQ (reference sequence).